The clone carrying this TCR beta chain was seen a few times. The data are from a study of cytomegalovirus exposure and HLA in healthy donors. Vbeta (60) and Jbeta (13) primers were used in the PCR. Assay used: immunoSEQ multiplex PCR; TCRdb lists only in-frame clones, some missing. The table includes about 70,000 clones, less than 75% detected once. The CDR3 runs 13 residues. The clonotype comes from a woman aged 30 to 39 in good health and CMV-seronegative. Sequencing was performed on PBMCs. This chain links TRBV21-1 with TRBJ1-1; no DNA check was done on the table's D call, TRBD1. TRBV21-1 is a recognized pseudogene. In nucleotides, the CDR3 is TGTGCCAGCAGCATGGTAACAAACACTGAAGCTTTCTTT. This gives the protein CASSMVTNTEAFF.